This T cell receptor (beta chain) was obtained from a study of regulatory T cells in long-lasting Graves disease. V lost 6 bases and J lost 7, with 9 bases in between. The CDR3 loop spans 12 amino acids. Germline V gives CDR1 SEHNR, CDR2 FQNEAQ (reference sequence). Arm-PCR of CDR3 regions and iRepertoire HTBI primers were the basis on which TCR beta libraries were built. TCRdb recomputed calls from the multiplex PCR reads with MiXCR, one row per CDR3 protein. The table records around 320,000 distinct CDR3 sequences, 16% of them present only once. Time point specified: newly diagnosed GD, antithyroid drugs for less than 3 months. With RNA extracted from PBMCs as input, the TCR library was made. It was by American Thyroid Association guidelines that Graves' disease was diagnosed. The authors drew patients from an endocrinology department in Xi'an, China. This clonotype has at least ten counts. These data are also associated with another study on T cells in Graves' hyperthyroidism and ophthalmopathy. That source notes: The model identified upcoming ophthalmopathy a median approximately six months ahead of onset.

The chain carries TRBV7-9 and TRBJ2-2; D not certain. The sequence was obtained from a man aged 40-50 years with Graves disease. The sequencing here drew on peripheral blood mononuclear cells (PBMCs), taken at new diagnosis, from a patient treated with antithyroid drugs. For the CDR3, the DNA is TGTGCCAGCAGTATTGGCGGCGGGGAGCTGTTTTTT. Encoded protein: CASSIGGGELFF.